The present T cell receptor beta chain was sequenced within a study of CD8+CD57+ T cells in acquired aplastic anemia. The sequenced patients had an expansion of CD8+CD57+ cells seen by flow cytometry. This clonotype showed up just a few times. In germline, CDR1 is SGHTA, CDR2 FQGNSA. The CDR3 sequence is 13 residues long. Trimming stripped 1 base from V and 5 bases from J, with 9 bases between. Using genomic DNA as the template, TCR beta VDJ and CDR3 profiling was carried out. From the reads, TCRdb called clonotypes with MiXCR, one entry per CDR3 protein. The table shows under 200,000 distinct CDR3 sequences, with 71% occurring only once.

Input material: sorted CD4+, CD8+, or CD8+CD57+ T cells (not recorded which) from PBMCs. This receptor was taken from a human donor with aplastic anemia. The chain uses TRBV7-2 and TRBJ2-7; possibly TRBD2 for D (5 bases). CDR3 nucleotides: TGTGCCAGCAGCTTAGTTACCGGGAACGAGCAGTACTTC. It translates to CASSLVTGNEQYF.